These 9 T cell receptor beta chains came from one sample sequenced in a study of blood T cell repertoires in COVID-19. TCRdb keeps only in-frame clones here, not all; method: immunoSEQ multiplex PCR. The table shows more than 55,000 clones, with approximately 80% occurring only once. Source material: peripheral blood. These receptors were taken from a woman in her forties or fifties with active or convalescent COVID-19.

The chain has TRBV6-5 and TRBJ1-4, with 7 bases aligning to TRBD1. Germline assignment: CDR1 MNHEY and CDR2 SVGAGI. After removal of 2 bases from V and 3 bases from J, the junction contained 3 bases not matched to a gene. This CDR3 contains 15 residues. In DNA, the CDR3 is TGTGCCAGCAGTTACAACAGGGGCCCTAATGAAAAACTGTTTTTT. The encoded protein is CASSYNRGPNEKLFF.

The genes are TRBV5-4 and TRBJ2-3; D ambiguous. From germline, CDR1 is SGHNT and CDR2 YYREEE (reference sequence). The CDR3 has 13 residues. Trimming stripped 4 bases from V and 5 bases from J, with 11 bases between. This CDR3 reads CASSIEPGDTQYF. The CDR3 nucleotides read TGTGCCAGCAGCATCGAACCAGGAGATACGCAGTATTTT.

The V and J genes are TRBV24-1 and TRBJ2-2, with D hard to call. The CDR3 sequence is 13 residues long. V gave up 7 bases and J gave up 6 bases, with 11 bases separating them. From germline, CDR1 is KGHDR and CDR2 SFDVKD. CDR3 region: CATSTVSPGELFF. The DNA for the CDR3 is TGTGCCACCAGCACTGTTAGTCCCGGGGAGCTGTTTTTT.

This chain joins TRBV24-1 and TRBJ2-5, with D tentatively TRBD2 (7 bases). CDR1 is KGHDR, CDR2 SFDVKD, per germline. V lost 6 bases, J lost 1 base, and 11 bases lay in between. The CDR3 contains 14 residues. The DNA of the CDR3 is TGTGCCACCAGTCAAAGGGGGGGCCAAGAGACCCAGTACTTC. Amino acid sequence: CATSQRGGQETQYF.

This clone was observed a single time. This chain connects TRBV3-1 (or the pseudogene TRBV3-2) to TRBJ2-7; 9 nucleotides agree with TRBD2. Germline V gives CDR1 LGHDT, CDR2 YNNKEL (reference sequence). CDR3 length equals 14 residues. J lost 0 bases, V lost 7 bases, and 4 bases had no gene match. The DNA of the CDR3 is TGTGCCAGCACCCTAGCGGGGACCTCCTACGAGCAGTACTTC. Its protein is CASTLAGTSYEQYF.

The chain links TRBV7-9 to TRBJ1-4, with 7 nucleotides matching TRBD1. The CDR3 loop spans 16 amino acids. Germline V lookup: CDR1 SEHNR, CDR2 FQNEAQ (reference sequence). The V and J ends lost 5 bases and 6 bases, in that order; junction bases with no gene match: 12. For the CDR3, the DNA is TGTGCCAGCAGCGATACTACAGGGGCAGGAGATGAAAAACTGTTTTTT. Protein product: CASSDTTGAGDEKLFF. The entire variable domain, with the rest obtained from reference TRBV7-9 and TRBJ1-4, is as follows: DTGVSQNPRHKITKRGQNVTFRCDPISEHNRLYWYRQTLGQGPEFLTYFQNEAQLEKSRLLSDRFSAERPKGSFSTLEIQRTEQGDSAMYLCASSDTTGAGDEKLFFGSGTQLSVL.

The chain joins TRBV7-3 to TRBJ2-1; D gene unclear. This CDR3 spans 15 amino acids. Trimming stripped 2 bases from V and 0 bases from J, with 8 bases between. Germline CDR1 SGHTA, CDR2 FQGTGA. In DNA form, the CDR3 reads TGTGCCAGCAGCTTAGGTCTCAGCTCCTACAATGAGCAGTTCTTC. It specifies CASSLGLSSYNEQFF.

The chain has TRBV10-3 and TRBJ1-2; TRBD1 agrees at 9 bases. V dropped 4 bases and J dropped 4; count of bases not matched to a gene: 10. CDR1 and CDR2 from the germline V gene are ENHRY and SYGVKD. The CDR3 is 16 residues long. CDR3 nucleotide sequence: TGTGCCATCAGTGCTTTGGGACAGGGAGGGTCCTATGGCTACACCTTC. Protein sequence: CAISALGQGGSYGYTF.

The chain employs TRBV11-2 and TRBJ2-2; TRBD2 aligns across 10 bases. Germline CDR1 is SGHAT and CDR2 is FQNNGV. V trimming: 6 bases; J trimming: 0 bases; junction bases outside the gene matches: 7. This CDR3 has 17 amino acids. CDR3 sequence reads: CASSRTSGGANTGELFF. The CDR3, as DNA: TGTGCCAGCAGTCGGACTAGCGGTGGCGCGAACACCGGGGAGCTGTTTTTT.